This T cell receptor beta chain derives from a study of T cell repertoires in cytomegalovirus infection. Study summary: Recently identified HLA-C-restricted CMV epitopes were used, and well-studied HLA-B-restricted CMV epitopes were used as well. CMV infection and matching HLA type were both indicated by public TCR beta signatures.

General observations from the study: The cumulative frequency of public TCR beta families identified carriers of CMV plus the relevant HLA. CMV-specific HLA-C-restricted TCR beta clonotypes dominated the ex vivo response.

From germline, CDR1 is LNHDA and CDR2 SQIVND (reference sequence). Trimming pared 8 bases from V and 3 bases from J, leaving 19 bases between. The CDR3 contains 15 residues. Turning to this clonotype: The antigen remains undetermined.

TCRdb reprocessed the reads with MiXCR, giving one entry per CDR3 protein. The sample has 650,000 to 850,000 distinct CDR3 sequences, under 35% seen once. The receptor's source is a human donor in good health (CMV status not recorded). Some clones in this sample may be carry-over from other donors' samples. V gene TRBV19 combines with J gene TRBJ1-2, with D possibly matching TRBD1 (6 bases). Sequencing used cultured CD8+ T cells from PBMCs, obtained from culture after CMV antigen stimulation. CDR3 residues: CASRQDYTRDYGYTF. The CDR3 nucleotides read TGTGCCAGTCGACAGGATTATACAAGGGACTATGGCTACACCTTC.